The 6 T cell receptor beta chains in this list originate from one sample, sequenced in a study of T cells after yellow fever vaccination. One entry per CDR3 protein results from TCRdb running MiXCR on the 5' RACE reads. The table records approximately 340,000 distinct CDR3 sequences, 8.5% to 10% of them present only once. The specimen comprised PBMCs, sampled on the day of the first yellow fever vaccination. Receptor source: a man between 18 and 29 years old who received the YFV17D yellow fever vaccine.

This clonotype was detected many times. The CDR3 bases are TGTGCCATCAGTGAGTCGTGGGTATCCAATGAAAAACTGTTTTTT. Its protein product is CAISESWVSNEKLFF. The chain employs TRBV10-3 and TRBJ1-4; D not resolved. Between the trimmed V and J ends, which lost 0 bases and 5 bases, there was a span of 10 bases. CDR3 length: 15 residues. CDR1 is ENHRY and CDR2 is SYGVKD in the germline V gene.

This clonotype showed up many times. The genes are TRBV7-3 and TRBJ2-1, with D perhaps TRBD1 (6 bases). The V and J ends lost 1 base and 8 bases respectively, with 21 bases between them. There are 17 residues in the CDR3. Per germline, CDR1 SGHTA and CDR2 FQGTGA. Written as DNA, the CDR3 is TGTGCCAGCAGCTTAAGACCCCGAGGGGGTCAAGGCGATGAGCAGTTCTTC. It encodes CASSLRPRGGQGDEQFF. The variable domain in full, completed from reference TRBV7-3 and TRBJ2-1, reads GAGVSQTPSNKVTEKGKYVELRCDPISGHTALYWYRQSLGQGPEFLIYFQGTGAADDSGLPNDRFFAVRPEGSVSTLKIQRTERGDSAVYLCASSLRPRGGQGDEQFFGPGTRLTVL.

This chain joins TRBV5-4 and TRBJ2-1; D gene ambiguous. The CDR3 spans 14 residues. Germline V gene sequence: CDR1 SGHNT, CDR2 YYREEE (reference sequence). The V end lost 5 bases, the J end lost 7 bases, and 16 bases lay between the germline ends. In DNA form, the CDR3 reads TGTGCCAGCAGAGGGCAGATCCTAGAGAATGAGCAGTTCTTC. Translating it yields CASRGQILENEQFF.

This clonotype was detected ten times or more. The CDR3 nucleotides read TGTGCCAGCAGCCAAGACCCTAAACAGAGCTCGGGGGAGCTGTTTTTT. As protein: CASSQDPKQSSGELFF. This sequence joins TRBV5-5 and TRBJ2-2; unclear D gene. CDR3 length: 16 amino acids. V lost 4 bases to trimming and J lost 8 bases, with 21 bases between them. Germline lookup yields CDR1 SGHKS and CDR2 YYEKEE (reference sequence). The whole variable domain, remainder taken from reference TRBV5-5 and TRBJ2-2, is DAGVTQSPTHLIKTRGQQVTLRCSPISGHKSVSWYQQVLGQGPQFIFQYYEKEERGRGNFPDRFSARQFPNYSSELNVNALLLGDSALYLCASSQDPKQSSGELFFGEGSRLTVL.

At least ten counts were recorded for this clonotype. The chain joins TRBV28 to TRBJ2-5, with 9 bases lining up with TRBD2. The V segment lost 7 bases and the J segment 7 bases; nucleotides outside the gene matches: 13. This CDR3 contains 15 residues. CDR1 MDHEN and CDR2 SYDVKM come from the germline V gene. The CDR3 here is CASMAGGRLIATQYF. For the CDR3, the DNA is TGTGCCAGCATGGCGGGGGGGAGGCTTATTGCGACCCAGTACTTC.

There are a few counts of this clonotype. The V and J genes are TRBV6-5 and TRBJ1-1; possible D gene TRBD1, 5 bases. The CDR3 is 16 residues long. CDR1 MNHEY and CDR2 SVGAGI come from the germline V gene. V was shortened by 7 bases and J by 4 bases, with 22 bases between the two germline ends. The CDR3 DNA is TGTGCCAGCACCCAAGCCGGGGGAAGGGGAGGCACTGAAGCTTTCTTT. Amino acid sequence: CASTQAGGRGGTEAFF.